This T cell receptor (beta chain) was recovered during a study of cytomegalovirus exposure and HLA in healthy donors. For the study at large: As an earlier analysis found, around 200 million T cells yielded about 120 million unique TCR beta sequences.

Note on this clone: Its antigen is as yet unknown.

V shed 2 bases and J shed 8 bases, with 16 bases lying between them. This CDR3 contains 16 residues. Germline V gives CDR1 MDHEN, CDR2 SYDVKM. Healthy people donating bone marrow made up the donors. Primers included in the PCR were 60 Vbeta and 13 Jbeta primers. TCRdb's copy holds only in-frame clones and misses some; the assay was immunoSEQ multiplex PCR. The sample holds roughly 99,000 clones; approximately 73% are singletons and the top ten take about 8%. Regarding the study as a whole: Across donors, presence/absence analyses took sequencing depth to be roughly uniform. Altogether, 150 to 200 TCR beta chains were recorded as cytomegalovirus-associated.

This chain connects TRBV28 to TRBJ2-6; D possibly corresponds to TRBD1 (5 bases). Sequenced input: PBMCs. The sequence was obtained from a man aged 30 to 45 in good health and CMV-seronegative. The DNA of the CDR3 is TGTGCCAGCAGTTTAGTGGCAGGGTGGAAGCCCAACGTCCTGACTTTC. Amino acid sequence: CASSLVAGWKPNVLTF. Full variable domain (outside the CDR3, taken from reference TRBV28 and TRBJ2-6): DVKVTQSSRYLVKRTGEKVFLECVQDMDHENMFWYRQDPGLGLRLIYFSYDVKMKEKGDIPEGYSVSREKKERFSLILESASTNQTSMYLCASSLVAGWKPNVLTFGAGSRLTVL.